Listed here is a single T cell receptor (beta chain). Its target is unknown. The data belong to a study of post-analysis software for immune sequencing data. Study-level background: Disease courses included relapsing-remitting, secondary progressive and progressive-relapsing multiple sclerosis.

Libraries were made from TCR beta cDNA, and they carried unique molecular identifiers. Roughly 490,000 cDNA molecules came from 1 to 10 million T cells. TCRdb analysed the PCR reads with MiXCR anew, one entry per CDR3 protein. Of roughly 200,000 distinct CDR3 sequences in the sample, over 25% were seen once. Germline CDR1 reads LGHNA; CDR2 reads YNFKEQ. V lost 1 base, J lost 3 bases, and 10 bases lay in between. The CDR3 extends over 14 amino acids. Study outcomes and limitations: Compared with controls, patients showed significantly lower normalized Chao1 diversity. In patients, about 5 TRBV segments were more frequent than in controls, with TRBV5-6, TRBV5-1 and TRBV20-1 among them.

The sequenced sample was blood. The chain carries TRBV4-2 and TRBJ2-7; D gene unclear. This clonotype was obtained from a girl between 2 and 17 years old with multiple sclerosis. CDR3 DNA: TGTGCCAGCAGCCAAGTCGAGCAGCTCTACGAGCAGTACTTC. Translating it yields CASSQVEQLYEQYF.